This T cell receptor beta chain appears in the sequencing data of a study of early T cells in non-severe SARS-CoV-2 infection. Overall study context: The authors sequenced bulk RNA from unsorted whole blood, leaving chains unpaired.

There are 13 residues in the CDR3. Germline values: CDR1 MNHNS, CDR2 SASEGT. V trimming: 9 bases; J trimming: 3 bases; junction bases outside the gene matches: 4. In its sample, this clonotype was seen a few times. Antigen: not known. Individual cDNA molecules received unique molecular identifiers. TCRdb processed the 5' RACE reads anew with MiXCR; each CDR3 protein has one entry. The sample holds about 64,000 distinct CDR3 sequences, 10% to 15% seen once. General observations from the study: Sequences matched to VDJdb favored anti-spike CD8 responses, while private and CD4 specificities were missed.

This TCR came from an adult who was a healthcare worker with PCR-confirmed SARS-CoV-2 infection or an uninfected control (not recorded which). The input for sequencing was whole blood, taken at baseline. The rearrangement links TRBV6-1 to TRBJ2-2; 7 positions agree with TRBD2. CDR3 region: CASSAGDTGELFF. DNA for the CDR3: TGTGCCAGTTCCGCGGGGGACACCGGGGAGCTGTTTTTT.